Shown below are 23 T cell receptor beta chains from a single sample sequenced in a study of graft-versus-host responses after intestinal transplantation. These receptors have no identified antigens. The table came from immunoSEQ multiplex PCR; TCRdb's copy has only in-frame clones and leaves some out. The table lists 110,000 to 150,000 clones, around 90% of them singletons. Sequencing was performed on unstimulated CD4+ T cells sorted from spleen or lymph node cells, taken before intestinal transplant. Receptors originate from a human donor who received an intestinal transplant.

This clone was seen only once. In DNA form, the CDR3 reads TGTGCCAGCAGTTCCCCCGGGACGGGGAAAAAGTCACCCCTCCACTTT. It yields the protein CASSSPGTGKKSPLHF. This chain links TRBV28 with TRBJ1-6; D may be TRBD1 (5 bases). Germline V gene sequence: CDR1 MDHEN, CDR2 SYDVKM. The CDR3 runs 16 residues. The germline V and J ends were trimmed by 4 bases and 10 bases, with 20 bases remaining between them. Supplemented by reference TRBV28 and TRBJ1-6, the full variable domain reads DVKVTQSSRYLVKRTGEKVFLECVQDMDHENMFWYRQDPGLGLRLIYFSYDVKMKEKGDIPEGYSVSREKKERFSLILESASTNQTSMYLCASSSPGTGKKSPLHFGNGTRLTVT.

The chain combines TRBV10-2 with TRBJ2-1, with TRBD2 matching over 11 bases. Losses at the gene ends were 5 bases for V and 14 bases for J; bases not matched to a gene: 8. The CDR3 runs to 13 residues. The V gene's germline CDR1 is WSHSY and CDR2 SAAADI. CDR3 loop: CASSTLAGGGEFF. Written as DNA, the CDR3 is TGCGCCAGCAGTACGCTAGCGGGAGGCGGGGAGTTCTTC.

V gene TRBV11-2 combines with J gene TRBJ1-4, with D unclear. Germline assignment: CDR1 SGHAT and CDR2 FQNNGV. Between the trimmed V and J ends, which lost 2 bases and 0 bases, there was a span of 10 bases. This CDR3 comprises 16 residues. CDR3 coding DNA: TGTGCCAGCAGCTTAACAGTGATCGCAACTAATGAAAAACTGTTTTTT. Translated, it gives CASSLTVIATNEKLFF.

This chain joins TRBV2 and TRBJ2-2; 8 bases are a match to TRBD2. This CDR3 is built from 15 residues. The V gene end was trimmed by 3 bases and the J gene end by 4 bases; junction bases not matched to a gene: 4. The germline V gene encodes CDR1 SNHLY and CDR2 FYNNEI. As DNA, the CDR3 is TGTGCCAGCAGTGACAGCGGGAGCGGCACCGGGGAGCTGTTTTTT. It encodes CASSDSGSGTGELFF. Using reference TRBV2 and TRBJ2-2 for the parts outside the CDR3, the full variable domain is EPEVTQTPSHQVTQMGQEVILRCVPISNHLYFYWYRQILGQKVEFLVSFYNNEISEKSEIFDDQFSVERPDGSNFTLKIRSTKLEDSAMYFCASSDSGSGTGELFFGEGSRLTVL.

This clone has a single count. The chain employs TRBV5-1 and TRBJ1-1, with TRBD1 matching 7 bases. Germline V gene lookup returns CDR1 SGHRS and CDR2 YFSETQ. Trimming at V came to 4 bases and at J to 5 bases, leaving 8 bases not matched to a gene. The CDR3 spans 14 residues. In DNA form, the CDR3 reads TGCGCCAGCAGCCCGAGACAGGGAGGGACTGAAGCTTTCTTT. Encoded protein: CASSPRQGGTEAFF.

As to this clone: A junction end diverges from the germline sequence, so it may reflect a read error. V usage is TRBV18 and J usage is TRBJ1-4; a weak D match, TRBD1 (6 bases). The CDR3 is 15 residues long. Per the germline V gene, CDR1 is KGHSH and CDR2 is LQKENI. CDR3 in amino acids: CASSPPGTTNEKLFF. CDR3 sequence (DNA): TGTGCCAGCTCGCCCCCAGGGACAACAAATGAAAAACTGTTTTTT.

The CDR3 loop reads CASSFGLAGAGYNEQFF. The CDR3 nucleotides are TGTGCCAGTAGTTTTGGACTAGCGGGAGCTGGCTACAATGAGCAGTTCTTC. The chain combines TRBV19 with TRBJ2-1, with 13 bases aligning to TRBD2. The CDR3 covers 17 residues. The germline gives CDR1 LNHDA, CDR2 SQIVND (reference sequence). Germline trimming cut 5 bases from V and 3 bases from J; bases unmatched to any gene: 7.

The chain carries TRBV10-3 and TRBJ2-3, with TRBD2 matching over 8 bases. V was pared by 8 bases and J by 2 bases, with 6 bases of the junction left unmatched. The CDR3 totals 14 residues. Germline assignment: CDR1 ENHRY and CDR2 SYGVKD. The CDR3 DNA is TGTGCCATCGAGGGCGGGAGGAACACAGATACGCAGTATTTT. Translation gives CAIEGGRNTDTQYF.

The chain couples TRBV10-1 to TRBJ2-7, with D maybe TRBD1 (5 bases). The germline CDR1 and CDR2 sequences are WNHNN and SYGVQD (reference sequence). This CDR3 comprises 14 residues. Trimming cost V 3 bases and J 1 base, with 10 bases left between them. The CDR3 DNA sequence: TGCGCCAGCAGTGAACAGCGACAGTCCTACGAGCAGTACTTC. Protein product: CASSEQRQSYEQYF.

The chain couples TRBV28 to TRBJ2-7, with D perhaps matching TRBD1 or TRBD2 (5 bases each). The CDR3 extends over 14 amino acids. Per the germline V gene, CDR1 is MDHEN and CDR2 is SYDVKM. Trimming took off 7 bases at V and 2 bases at J, with 15 bases between the two ends. The CDR3 protein is CASTIKRDPYEQYF. DNA of the CDR3: TGTGCCAGCACCATAAAACGGGACCCCTACGAGCAGTACTTC.

Comment on this clone: Other DNA variants within this sample encode the same CDR3. The chain joins TRBV19 to TRBJ2-1; the D gene is possibly TRBD2 (6 bases). The V gene lost 8 bases and the J gene lost 4 bases, with 12 bases spanning the gap. Germline V lookup: CDR1 LNHDA, CDR2 SQIVND (reference sequence). There are 13 residues in the CDR3. The CDR3: CASSRGPYNEQFF. CDR3 sequence (DNA): TGTGCCAGTTCGCGGGGTCCTTACAATGAGCAGTTCTTC.

This clone was seen once. This chain connects TRBV11-1 to TRBJ2-5; D possibly corresponds to TRBD2 (5 bases). The DNA matches TRBJ2-7 better at its end, which makes the J call doubtful. The CDR3 consists of 15 residues. Germline values: CDR1 SGHAT, CDR2 FQDESV (reference sequence). The CDR3 region has the DNA TGTGCCAGCAGCTTAGGCCGGGAAAGCTCCTACGAGCAGTACTTC. It specifies CASSLGRESSYEQYF.

The chain joins TRBV28 to TRBJ2-5, with 11 bases aligning to TRBD1. J was trimmed by 5 bases and V by 7 bases; bases with no gene match: 9. The CDR3 length is 15 residues. Germline CDR1 is MDHEN and CDR2 is SYDVKM. The CDR3, as DNA: TGTGCCAGCAATTCGGACAGGGGGCGCGTCGAGACCCAGTACTTC. This translates into CASNSDRGRVETQYF.

The chain is built from TRBV29-1 and TRBJ1-1; TRBD1 aligns across 9 bases. This CDR3 spans 13 amino acids. The V and J ends lost 7 bases and 3 bases, in that order; junction bases with no gene match: 6. Germline CDR1 SQVTM, CDR2 ANQGSEA. CDR3 coding DNA: TGCAGCGCCGCGGGACAGGGCTACACTGAAGCTTTCTTT. Translated, it gives CSAAGQGYTEAFF.

This clone showed up just once. This chain connects TRBV29-1 to TRBJ2-1; 7 nucleotides match TRBD2. Trimming took 4 bases from V and 7 from J; bases not matched to a gene: 13. The germline gives CDR1 SQVTM, CDR2 ANQGSEA. This CDR3 comprises 15 residues. The CDR3 loop reads CSVAGGKGSWNEQFF. The CDR3 coding sequence is TGCAGCGTTGCGGGAGGCAAGGGGAGTTGGAATGAGCAGTTCTTC.

This sequence joins TRBV27 and TRBJ1-6, with D tentatively TRBD1 (6 bases). Germline CDR1 reads MNHEY; CDR2 reads SMNVEV (reference sequence). This CDR3 region has 16 residues. V was clipped by 5 bases and J by 0 bases, with 11 bases between them. The CDR3 nucleotides are TGTGCCAGCAGTGGACAGAGAAGCTCCTATAATTCACCCCTCCACTTT. Amino acid sequence: CASSGQRSSYNSPLHF.

In its sample, this clone was seen once. The chain combines TRBV9 with TRBJ2-5; D might be TRBD2 (5 bases). Germline V gene data show CDR1 as SGDLS and CDR2 as YYNGEE. CDR3 length equals 14 residues. With 0 bases removed from V and 5 bases from J, the gap between germline ends came to 11 bases. The DNA for the CDR3 is TGTGCCAGCAGCGTAGATCCGGGAAGGGAGACCCAGTACTTC. Translation gives CASSVDPGRETQYF.

The CDR3: CASSMRGRVGEKLFF. The CDR3, as DNA: TGTGCCAGTAGTATGAGGGGCAGGGTCGGAGAAAAACTGTTTTTT. V is TRBV19 and J is TRBJ1-4; maybe TRBD1 (5 bases). Germline loops: CDR1 LNHDA, CDR2 SQIVND (reference sequence). This CDR3 has 15 amino acids. Trimming stripped 3 bases from V and 8 bases from J, with 16 bases between.

The chain has TRBV19 and TRBJ2-1; 11 bases map to TRBD2. The CDR3 contains 14 residues. V dropped 9 bases and J dropped 4; count of bases not matched to a gene: 5. CDR1 LNHDA and CDR2 SQIVND come from the germline V gene (reference sequence). The CDR3 DNA is TGTGCCAGCCAAATAGCGGGAGGGTACAATGAGCAGTTCTTC. Translation: CASQIAGGYNEQFF.

This chain links TRBV6-1 with TRBJ1-5; TRBD1 agrees at 8 bases. This CDR3 spans 14 amino acids. The germline gives CDR1 MNHNS, CDR2 SASEGT. The trim removed 6 bases at V and 5 bases at J, leaving 6 bases unmatched. CDR3 DNA: TGTGCCAGCAGGGCAGGGGGCGCGCATCAGCCCCAGCATTTT. This translates into CASRAGGAHQPQHF.

V gene TRBV18 combines with J gene TRBJ2-1, with D tentatively TRBD2 (6 bases). Germline V gene lookup returns CDR1 KGHSH and CDR2 LQKENI. Trimming left V 5 bases short and J 4 bases short, with 18 bases between. The CDR3 runs 16 residues. CDR3 protein: CASSSVAVFTYNEQFF. The DNA for the CDR3 is TGTGCCAGCTCATCTGTAGCGGTCTTCACTTACAATGAGCAGTTCTTC.

Only a few counts were recorded for this clone. The rearrangement joins TRBV7-9 to TRBJ1-1; weak D call: TRBD1 (5 bases). V shed 3 bases and J shed 5 bases, with 19 bases lying between them. CDR3 length equals 16 residues. Germline V CDR1 and CDR2: SEHNR, FQNEAQ (reference sequence). For the CDR3, the DNA is TGTGCCAGCAGCTTTTGGCGGGGCAGACCTCCGACTGAAGCTTTCTTT. Protein product: CASSFWRGRPPTEAFF. Looking up the rest from reference TRBV7-9 and TRBJ1-1 gives the full variable domain: DTGVSQNPRHKITKRGQNVTFRCDPISEHNRLYWYRQTLGQGPEFLTYFQNEAQLEKSRLLSDRFSAERPKGSFSTLEIQRTEQGDSAMYLCASSFWRGRPPTEAFFGQGTRLTVV.

The chain couples TRBV19 to TRBJ2-7; tentatively, D is TRBD2 (5 bases). The V gene's germline CDR1 is LNHDA and CDR2 SQIVND (reference sequence). This CDR3 comprises 13 residues. V was cut by 3 bases and J by 4 bases, with 10 bases left in between. CDR3 nucleotides: TGTGCCAGTAGTATCGGGGTTAGGTACGAGCAGTACTTC. This translates into CASSIGVRYEQYF.